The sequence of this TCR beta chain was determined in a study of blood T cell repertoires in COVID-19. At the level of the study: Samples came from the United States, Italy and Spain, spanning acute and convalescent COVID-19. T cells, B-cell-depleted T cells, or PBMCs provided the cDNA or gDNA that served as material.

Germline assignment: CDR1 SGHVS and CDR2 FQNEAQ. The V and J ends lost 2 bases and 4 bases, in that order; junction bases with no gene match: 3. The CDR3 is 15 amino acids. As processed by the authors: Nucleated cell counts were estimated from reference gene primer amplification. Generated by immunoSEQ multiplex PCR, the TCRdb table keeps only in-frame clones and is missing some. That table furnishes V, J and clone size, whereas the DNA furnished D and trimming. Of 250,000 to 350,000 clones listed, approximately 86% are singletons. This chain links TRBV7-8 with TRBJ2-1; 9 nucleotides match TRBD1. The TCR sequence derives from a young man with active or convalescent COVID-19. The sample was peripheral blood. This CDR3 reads CASSLMGQGYNEQFF. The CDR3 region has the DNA TGTGCCAGCAGCTTAATGGGACAGGGATACAATGAGCAGTTCTTC.